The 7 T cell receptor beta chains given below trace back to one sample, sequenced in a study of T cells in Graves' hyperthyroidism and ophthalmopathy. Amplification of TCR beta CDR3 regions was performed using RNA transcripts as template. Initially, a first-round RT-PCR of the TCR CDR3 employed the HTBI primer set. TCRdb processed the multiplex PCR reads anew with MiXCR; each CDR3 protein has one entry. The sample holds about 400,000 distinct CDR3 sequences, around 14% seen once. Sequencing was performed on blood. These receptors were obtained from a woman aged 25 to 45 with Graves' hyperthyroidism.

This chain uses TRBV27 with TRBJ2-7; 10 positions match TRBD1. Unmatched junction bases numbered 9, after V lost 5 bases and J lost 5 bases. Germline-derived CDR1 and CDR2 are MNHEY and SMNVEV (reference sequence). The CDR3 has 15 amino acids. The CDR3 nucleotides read TGTGCCAGCAGTGAGCCGGGACAGGGGTCCCACGAGCAGTACTTC. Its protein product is CASSEPGQGSHEQYF.

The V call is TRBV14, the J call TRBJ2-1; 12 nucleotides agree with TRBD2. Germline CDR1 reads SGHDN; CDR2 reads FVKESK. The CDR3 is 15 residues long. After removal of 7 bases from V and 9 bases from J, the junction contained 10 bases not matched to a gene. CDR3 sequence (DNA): TGTGCCAGCAACCCCCGACTAGCGGGAGTCAGTGAGCAGTTCTTC. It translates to CASNPRLAGVSEQFF.

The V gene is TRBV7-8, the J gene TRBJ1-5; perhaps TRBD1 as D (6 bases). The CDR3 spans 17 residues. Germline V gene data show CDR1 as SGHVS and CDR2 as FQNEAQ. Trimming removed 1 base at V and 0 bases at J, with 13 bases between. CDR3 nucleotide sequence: TGTGCCAGCAGCTTAGAGGACAGAGTATATAGCAATCAGCCCCAGCATTTT. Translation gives CASSLEDRVYSNQPQHF.

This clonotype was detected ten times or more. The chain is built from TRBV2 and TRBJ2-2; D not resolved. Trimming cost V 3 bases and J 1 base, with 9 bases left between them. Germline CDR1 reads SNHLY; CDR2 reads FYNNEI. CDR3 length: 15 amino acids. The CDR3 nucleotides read TGTGCCAGCAGTGAGTTATTGGGGAACACCGGGGAGCTGTTTTTT. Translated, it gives CASSELLGNTGELFF.

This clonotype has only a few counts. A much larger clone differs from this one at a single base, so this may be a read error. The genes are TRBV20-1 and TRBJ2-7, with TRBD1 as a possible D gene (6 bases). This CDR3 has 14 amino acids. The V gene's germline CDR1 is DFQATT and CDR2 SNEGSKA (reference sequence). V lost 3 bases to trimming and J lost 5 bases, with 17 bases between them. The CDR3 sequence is CSARTLDRTNEQYF. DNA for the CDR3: TGCAGTGCTAGGACCCTCGACAGGACGAACGAGCAGTACTTC.

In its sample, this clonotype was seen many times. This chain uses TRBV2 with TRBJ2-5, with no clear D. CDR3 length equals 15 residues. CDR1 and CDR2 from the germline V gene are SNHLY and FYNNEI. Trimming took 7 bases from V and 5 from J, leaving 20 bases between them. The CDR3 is CASKPLRAFGETQYF. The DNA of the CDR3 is TGTGCCAGCAAACCCCTCCGGGCGTTCGGTGAGACCCAGTACTTC.

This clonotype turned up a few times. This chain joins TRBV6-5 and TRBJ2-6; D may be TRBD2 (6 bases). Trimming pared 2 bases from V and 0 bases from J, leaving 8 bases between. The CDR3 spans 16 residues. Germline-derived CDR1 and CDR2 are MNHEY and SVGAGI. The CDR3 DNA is TGTGCCAGCAGTTACGGGGGGAGCTCTGGGGCCAACGTCCTGACTTTC. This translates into CASSYGGSSGANVLTF.